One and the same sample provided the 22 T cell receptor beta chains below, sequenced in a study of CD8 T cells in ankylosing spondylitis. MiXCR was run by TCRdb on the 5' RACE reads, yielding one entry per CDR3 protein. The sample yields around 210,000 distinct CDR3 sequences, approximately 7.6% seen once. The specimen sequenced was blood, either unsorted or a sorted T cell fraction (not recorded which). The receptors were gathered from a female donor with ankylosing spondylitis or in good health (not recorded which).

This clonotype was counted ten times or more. The CDR3 loop is CASSPGASYEQYF. Written as DNA, the CDR3 is TGTGCCAGCAGCCCTGGGGCCTCCTACGAGCAGTACTTC. The V call is TRBV27, the J call TRBJ2-7, with a weak D call TRBD1 (5 bases). V gave up 6 bases and J gave up 0 bases, with 9 bases separating them. The CDR3 is 13 residues long. Looked up from germline, CDR1 is MNHEY and CDR2 is SMNVEV (reference sequence).

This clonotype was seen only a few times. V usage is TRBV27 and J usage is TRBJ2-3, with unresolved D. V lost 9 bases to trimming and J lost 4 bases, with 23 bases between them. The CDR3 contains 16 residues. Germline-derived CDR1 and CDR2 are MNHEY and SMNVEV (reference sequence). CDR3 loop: CASANQDVQGPDTQYF. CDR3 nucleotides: TGTGCCAGTGCGAACCAGGACGTCCAAGGCCCAGATACGCAGTATTTT.

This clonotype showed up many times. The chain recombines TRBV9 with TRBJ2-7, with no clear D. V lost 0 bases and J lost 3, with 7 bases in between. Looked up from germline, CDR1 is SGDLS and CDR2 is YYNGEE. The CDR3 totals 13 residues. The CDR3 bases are TGTGCCAGCAGCGTAGACGGATACTACGAGCAGTACTTC. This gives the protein CASSVDGYYEQYF.

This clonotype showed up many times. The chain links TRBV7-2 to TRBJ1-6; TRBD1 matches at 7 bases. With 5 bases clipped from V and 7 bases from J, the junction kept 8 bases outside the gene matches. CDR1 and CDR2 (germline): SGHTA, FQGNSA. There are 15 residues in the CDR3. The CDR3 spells CASSPRQGRNSPLHF. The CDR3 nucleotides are TGTGCCAGCAGCCCGCGACAGGGCCGGAATTCACCCCTCCACTTT.

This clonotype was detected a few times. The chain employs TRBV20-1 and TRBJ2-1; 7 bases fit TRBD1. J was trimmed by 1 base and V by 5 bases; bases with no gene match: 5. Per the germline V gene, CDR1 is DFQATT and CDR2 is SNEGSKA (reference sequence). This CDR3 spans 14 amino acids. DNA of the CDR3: TGCAGTGCTCAGTGGACAGGATCCTACAATGAGCAGTTCTTC. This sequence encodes CSAQWTGSYNEQFF.

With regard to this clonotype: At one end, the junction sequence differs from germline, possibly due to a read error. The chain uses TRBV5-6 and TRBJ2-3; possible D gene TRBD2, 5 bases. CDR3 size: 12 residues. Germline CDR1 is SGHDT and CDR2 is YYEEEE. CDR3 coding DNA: TGTGTCAGCAGCGTACTGGACTGGACGCAGTATTTT. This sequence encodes CVSSVLDWTQYF.

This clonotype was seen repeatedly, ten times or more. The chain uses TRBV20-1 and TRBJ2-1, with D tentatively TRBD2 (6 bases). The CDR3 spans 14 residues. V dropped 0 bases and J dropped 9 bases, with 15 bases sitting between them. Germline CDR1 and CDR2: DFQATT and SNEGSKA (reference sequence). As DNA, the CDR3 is TGCAGTGCTAGAGATACCTTCCGGAGGGGTGAGCAGTTCTTC. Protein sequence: CSARDTFRRGEQFF.

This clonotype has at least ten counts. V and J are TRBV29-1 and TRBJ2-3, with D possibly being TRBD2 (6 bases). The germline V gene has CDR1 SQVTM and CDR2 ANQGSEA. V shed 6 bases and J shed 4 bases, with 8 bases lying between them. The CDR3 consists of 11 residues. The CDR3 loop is CSVGGPDTQYF. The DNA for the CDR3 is TGCAGCGTAGGAGGGCCAGATACGCAGTATTTT.

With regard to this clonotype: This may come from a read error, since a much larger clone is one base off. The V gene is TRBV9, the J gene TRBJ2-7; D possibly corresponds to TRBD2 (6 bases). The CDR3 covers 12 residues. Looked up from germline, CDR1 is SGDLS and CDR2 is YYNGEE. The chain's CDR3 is CTSSVGGAEQYF. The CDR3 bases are TGTACCAGCAGCGTAGGAGGGGCCGAGCAGTACTTC.

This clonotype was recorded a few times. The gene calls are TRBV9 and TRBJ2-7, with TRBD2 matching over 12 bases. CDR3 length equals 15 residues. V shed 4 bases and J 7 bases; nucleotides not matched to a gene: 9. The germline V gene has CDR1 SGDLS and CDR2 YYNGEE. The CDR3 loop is CASSPEGGLAGEQYF. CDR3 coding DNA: TGTGCCAGCAGCCCCGAGGGAGGACTAGCGGGAGAGCAGTACTTC.

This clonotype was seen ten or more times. The CDR3 loop reads CASSSRQGFYEQYF. The CDR3, as DNA: TGTGCCAGCAGTTCACGACAGGGGTTCTACGAGCAGTACTTC. The genes are TRBV28 and TRBJ2-7; TRBD1 matches at 8 bases. J gave up 3 bases and V 4 bases, and 5 bases lay outside the gene matches. The germline gives CDR1 MDHEN, CDR2 SYDVKM. The CDR3 is 14 amino acids.

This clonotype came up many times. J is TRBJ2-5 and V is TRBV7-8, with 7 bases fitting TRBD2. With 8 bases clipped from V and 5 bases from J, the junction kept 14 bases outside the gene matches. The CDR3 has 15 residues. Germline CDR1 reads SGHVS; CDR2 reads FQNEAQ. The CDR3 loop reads CASGPASGTWETQYF. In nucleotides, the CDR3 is TGTGCCAGCGGCCCGGCTAGCGGTACCTGGGAGACCCAGTACTTC.

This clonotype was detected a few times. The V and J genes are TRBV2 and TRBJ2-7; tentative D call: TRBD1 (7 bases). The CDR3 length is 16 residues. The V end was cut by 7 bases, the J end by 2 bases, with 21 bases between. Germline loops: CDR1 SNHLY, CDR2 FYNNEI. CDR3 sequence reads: CASTEGGGVRTYEQYF. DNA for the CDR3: TGTGCCAGCACCGAAGGAGGGGGCGTTCGCACCTACGAGCAGTACTTC.

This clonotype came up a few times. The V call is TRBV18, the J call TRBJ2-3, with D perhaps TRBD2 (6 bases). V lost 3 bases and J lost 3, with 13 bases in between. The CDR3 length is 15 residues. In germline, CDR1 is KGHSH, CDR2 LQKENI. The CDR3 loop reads CASSPTGSGTDTQYF. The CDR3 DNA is TGTGCCAGCTCACCCACCGGGAGTGGGACAGATACGCAGTATTTT.

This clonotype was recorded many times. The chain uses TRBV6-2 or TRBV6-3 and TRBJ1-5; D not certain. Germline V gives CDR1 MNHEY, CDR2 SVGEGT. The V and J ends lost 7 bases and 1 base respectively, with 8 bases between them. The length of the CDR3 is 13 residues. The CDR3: CASKEDSNQPQHF. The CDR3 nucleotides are TGTGCCAGCAAGGAGGACAGCAATCAGCCCCAGCATTTT.

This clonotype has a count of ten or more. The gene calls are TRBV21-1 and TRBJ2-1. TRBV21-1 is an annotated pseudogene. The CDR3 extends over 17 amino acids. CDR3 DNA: TGTGCCAGCAGCAAGTCCGGACGCAGGGCTCGCTACAATGAGCAGTTCTTC. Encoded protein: CASSKSGRRARYNEQFF.

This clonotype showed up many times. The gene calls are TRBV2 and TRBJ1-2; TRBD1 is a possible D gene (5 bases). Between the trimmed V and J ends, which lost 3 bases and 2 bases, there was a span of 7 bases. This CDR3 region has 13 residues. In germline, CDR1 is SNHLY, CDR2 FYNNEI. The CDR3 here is CASSEGTNYGYTF. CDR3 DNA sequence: TGTGCCAGCAGTGAGGGGACCAACTATGGCTACACCTTC.

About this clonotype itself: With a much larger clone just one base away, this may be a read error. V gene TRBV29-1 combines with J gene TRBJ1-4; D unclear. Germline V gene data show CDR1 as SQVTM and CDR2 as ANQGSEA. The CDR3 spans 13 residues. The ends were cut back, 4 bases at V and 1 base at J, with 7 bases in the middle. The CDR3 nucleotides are TGCAGCGTTGTGGGAGTAACTAATGAAAAACTGTTTTTT. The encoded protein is CSVVGVTNEKLFF.

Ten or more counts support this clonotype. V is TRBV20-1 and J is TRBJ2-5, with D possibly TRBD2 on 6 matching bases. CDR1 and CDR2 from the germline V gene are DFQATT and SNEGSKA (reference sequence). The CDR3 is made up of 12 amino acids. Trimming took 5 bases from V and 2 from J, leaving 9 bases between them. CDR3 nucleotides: TGCAGTGCTTGGGGACTTCAAGAGACCCAGTACTTC. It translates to CSAWGLQETQYF.

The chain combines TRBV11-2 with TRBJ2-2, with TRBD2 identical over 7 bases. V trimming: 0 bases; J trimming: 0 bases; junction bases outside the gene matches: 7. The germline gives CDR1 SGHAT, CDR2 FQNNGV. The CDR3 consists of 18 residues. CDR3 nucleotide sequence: TGTGCCAGCAGCTTAGACGGGGCGGGAGCCGCGAACACCGGGGAGCTGTTTTTT. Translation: CASSLDGAGAANTGELFF. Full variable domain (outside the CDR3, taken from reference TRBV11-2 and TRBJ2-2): EAGVAQSPRYKIIEKRQSVAFWCNPISGHATLYWYQQILGQGPKLLIQFQNNGVVDDSQLPKDRFSAERLKGVDSTLKIQPAKLEDSAVYLCASSLDGAGAANTGELFFGEGSRLTVL.

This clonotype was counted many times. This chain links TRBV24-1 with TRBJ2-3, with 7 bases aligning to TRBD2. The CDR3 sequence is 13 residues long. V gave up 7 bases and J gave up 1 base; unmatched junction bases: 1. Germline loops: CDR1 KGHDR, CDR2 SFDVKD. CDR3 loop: CATRAGGTDTQYF. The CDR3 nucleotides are TGTGCCACCAGGGCGGGAGGCACAGATACGCAGTATTTT.

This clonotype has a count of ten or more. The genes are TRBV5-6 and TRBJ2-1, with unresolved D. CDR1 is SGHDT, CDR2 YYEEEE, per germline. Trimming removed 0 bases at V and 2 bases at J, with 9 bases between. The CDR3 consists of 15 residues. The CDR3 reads CASSLVFSAYNEQFF. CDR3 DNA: TGTGCCAGCAGCTTGGTTTTTAGTGCCTACAATGAGCAGTTCTTC.